One and the same sample provided the 26 T cell receptor beta chains below, sequenced in a study of cytomegalovirus exposure and HLA in healthy donors. Primers: 60 Vbeta forward and 13 Jbeta reverse. Using immunoSEQ multiplex PCR, the repertoire was profiled, and TCRdb retains in-frame clones only, with some absent. The sample lists approximately 170,000 clones, roughly 80% occurring once. Material for sequencing was PBMCs. The receptors stem from a male donor in good health and CMV-seronegative.

This chain joins TRBV6-1 and TRBJ2-5; a weak D match, TRBD1 (6 bases). Trimming stripped 3 bases from V and 2 bases from J, with 10 bases between. CDR3 length: 14 residues. Per germline, CDR1 MNHNS and CDR2 SASEGT. Here the CDR3 DNA reads TGTGCCAGCAGTGAGGGGGCTTGGCAAGAGACCCAGTACTTC. This gives the protein CASSEGAWQETQYF.

This sequence joins TRBV5-1 and TRBJ2-6; D possibly corresponds to TRBD1 (6 bases). V lost 4 bases to trimming and J lost 0 bases, with 11 bases between them. Germline loops: CDR1 SGHRS, CDR2 YFSETQ. The CDR3 spans 16 residues. Written as DNA, the CDR3 is TGCGCCAGCAGCCGTACAGGGTTCTCTGGGGCCAACGTCCTGACTTTC. Translation gives CASSRTGFSGANVLTF.

The J gene is TRBJ2-3, the V gene TRBV5-1; 8 positions match TRBD2. The V segment lost 3 bases and the J segment 4 bases; nucleotides outside the gene matches: 4. CDR1 SGHRS and CDR2 YFSETQ come from the germline V gene. The CDR3 consists of 14 residues. DNA for the CDR3: TGCGCCAGCAGCTCCGGGACTAGGGCAGATACGCAGTATTTT. This sequence encodes CASSSGTRADTQYF.

J is TRBJ2-3 and V is TRBV9; D gene unclear. V was trimmed by 7 bases and J by 0 bases, leaving 12 bases between them. This CDR3 is built from 14 residues. CDR1 and CDR2 (germline): SGDLS, YYNGEE. CDR3 amino acids: CASANVASTDTQYF. The DNA for the CDR3 is TGTGCCAGCGCCAACGTAGCTAGCACAGATACGCAGTATTTT.

This sequence joins TRBV7-2 and TRBJ1-2, with 11 nucleotides matching TRBD1. V lost 5 bases to trimming and J lost 4 bases; unmatched junction nucleotides: 15. The CDR3 is 18 residues long. Germline-derived CDR1 and CDR2 are SGHTA and FQGNSA. CDR3 protein: CASSRHPGQGGAIYGYTF. The CDR3 nucleotides are TGTGCCAGCAGCCGCCACCCGGGACAGGGGGGCGCGATCTATGGCTACACCTTC.

The chain combines TRBV7-2 with TRBJ2-7; TRBD1 aligns across 8 bases. This CDR3 contains 18 residues. Germline V gene sequence: CDR1 SGHTA, CDR2 FQGNSA. Trimming took 1 base from V and 0 from J; bases not matched to a gene: 11. CDR3 in DNA: TGTGCCAGCAGCTTAGTCGCGTCGCGGGACAGGTCCTCCTACGAGCAGTACTTC. This sequence encodes CASSLVASRDRSSYEQYF.

This clone was picked up a small number of times. This rearrangement joins TRBV6-1 to TRBJ1-5; no firm D call. V shed 1 base and J shed 0 bases, with 13 bases lying between them. CDR3 size: 17 residues. The germline gives CDR1 MNHNS, CDR2 SASEGT. The DNA for the CDR3 is TGTGCCAGCAGTGAAGTCGGCGGTCTATCTAGCAATCAGCCCCAGCATTTT. It specifies CASSEVGGLSSNQPQHF.

J is TRBJ1-6 and V is TRBV6-5, with D possibly matching TRBD1 (6 bases). V was pared by 0 bases and J by 11 bases, with 11 bases between. The CDR3 is 14 amino acids. Germline values: CDR1 MNHEY, CDR2 SVGAGI. Written as DNA, the CDR3 is TGTGCCAGCAGTTACTCGGGGACATCTCCACCCCTCCACTTT. Its translation is CASSYSGTSPPLHF.

The chain uses TRBV6-6 and TRBJ1-1; a weak D match, TRBD1 (6 bases). CDR3 size: 14 residues. The germline V gene encodes CDR1 MNHNY and CDR2 SVGAGI (reference sequence). V lost 5 bases to trimming and J lost 4 bases, with 14 bases between them. Here the CDR3 reads CASSQTRGFTEAFF. CDR3 bases: TGTGCCAGCAGTCAAACCAGGGGTTTCACTGAAGCTTTCTTT.

This chain connects TRBV4-1 to TRBJ2-2; 11 positions agree with TRBD1. This CDR3 has 17 amino acids. Germline V CDR1 and CDR2: MGHRA, YSYEKL. V gave up 4 bases and J gave up 7 bases; unmatched junction bases: 11. CDR3 in amino acids: CASSRGQGESFGGELFF. The CDR3 DNA is TGCGCCAGCAGCCGGGGACAGGGGGAAAGTTTCGGCGGGGAGCTGTTTTTT.

The CDR3 nucleotides are TGTGCCAGCAGTGCTCCCGGCACCGGGGAGCTGTTTTTT. This codes for CASSAPGTGELFF. The rearrangement links TRBV6-4 to TRBJ2-2, with D unresolved. Per germline, CDR1 MRHNA and CDR2 SNTAGT. The CDR3 totals 13 residues. Trimming pared 4 bases from V and 4 bases from J, leaving 7 bases between.

The chain joins TRBV6-1 to TRBJ1-2; TRBD1 agrees at 8 bases. CDR3 length: 14 amino acids. Per the germline V gene, CDR1 is MNHNS and CDR2 is SASEGT. The junction had 9 bases not matched to a gene; V was cut back by 8 bases and J by 4 bases. The CDR3 DNA reads as TGTGCCAGCTGCCTGGGACAGGCTCTCTATGGCTACACCTTC. Encoded protein: CASCLGQALYGYTF.

This chain links TRBV6-5 with TRBJ1-4; D is perhaps TRBD1 (6 bases). The CDR3 spans 15 residues. Looked up from germline, CDR1 is MNHEY and CDR2 is SVGAGI. Trimming took 2 bases from V and 8 from J, leaving 15 bases between them. The CDR3 loop is CASSYAGQQQEKLFF. CDR3 DNA: TGTGCCAGCAGTTACGCCGGACAGCAACAAGAAAAACTGTTTTTT.

CDR3 nucleotide sequence: TGTGCCAGCAGTTCCCGCGGCCTCCCCCTCCACTTT. Amino acids: CASSSRGLPLHF. This chain joins TRBV6-5 and TRBJ1-6; D is uncertain. The germline V and J ends were trimmed by 4 bases and 13 bases, with 11 bases remaining between them. Germline V CDR1 and CDR2: MNHEY, SVGAGI. The CDR3 runs to 12 residues.

The chain uses TRBV7-2 and TRBJ1-5; 8 bases line up with TRBD1. CDR1 is SGHTA, CDR2 FQGNSA, per germline. This CDR3 is 15 amino acids long. The V gene end was trimmed by 5 bases and the J gene end by 2 bases; junction bases not matched to a gene: 5. CDR3 region: CASSPGQGRNQPQHF. In DNA, the CDR3 is TGTGCCAGCAGCCCCGGACAGGGACGCAATCAGCCCCAGCATTTT.

Comments on this clone: A junction end diverges from the germline sequence, so it may reflect a read error. This rearrangement joins TRBV7-7 to TRBJ2-1, with a possible D match to TRBD2 (6 bases). Germline V CDR1 and CDR2: SSHAT, FNYEAQ (reference sequence). The CDR3 is 14 residues long. CDR3 protein: CASTVGRGNNEQFF. The CDR3 nucleotides are TGTGCTAGCACTGTCGGGCGGGGTAACAATGAGCAGTTCTTC.

The V gene is TRBV29-1, the J gene TRBJ1-1; possibly TRBD1 for D (5 bases). The CDR3 sequence is 12 residues long. Trimming removed 4 bases from V and 11 bases from J, with 17 bases in between. Germline V gene data show CDR1 as SQVTM and CDR2 as ANQGSEA. CDR3 coding DNA: TGCAGCGTTGCCGGGGGACCGAAGTTCGCTTTCTTT. Amino acids: CSVAGGPKFAFF.

The chain combines TRBV5-4 with TRBJ2-5; D is perhaps TRBD1 (6 bases). TRBJ2-7 matches the DNA end more closely, so the J call is doubtful. The germline V gene encodes CDR1 SGHNT and CDR2 YYREEE (reference sequence). This CDR3 is built from 16 residues. The CDR3 protein is CASSLGYTTGQIEQYF. For the CDR3, the DNA is TGTGCCAGCAGCCTGGGGTATACGACAGGTCAGATCGAGCAGTACTTC.

The chain employs TRBV7-6 and TRBJ1-6; possibly TRBD1 for D (5 bases). Germline assignment: CDR1 SGHVS and CDR2 FNYEAQ. The V and J ends lost 5 bases and 10 bases respectively, with 12 bases between them. This CDR3 has 13 amino acids. The CDR3 DNA is TGTGCCAGCAGCCGGGGGGTGCAATCACCCCTCCACTTT. Protein sequence: CASSRGVQSPLHF.

The chain has TRBV30 and TRBJ2-7, with D perhaps matching TRBD1 (5 bases). Germline V gene sequence: CDR1 GTSNPN, CDR2 SVGIG (reference sequence). CDR3 length: 12 residues. Trimming stripped 2 bases from V and 10 bases from J, with 15 bases between. The CDR3 spells CAWSTSTVNQYF. The CDR3 nucleotides read TGTGCCTGGAGTACGTCGACAGTGAATCAGTACTTC.

This clone was observed a few times. The chain joins TRBV7-2 to TRBJ2-6; 7 nucleotides agree with TRBD1. Germline CDR1 SGHTA, CDR2 FQGNSA. This CDR3 has 17 residues. Germline trimming cut 5 bases from V and 1 base from J; bases unmatched to any gene: 8. CDR3 sequence: CASSVDRVGSGANVLTF. Here the CDR3 DNA reads TGTGCCAGCAGCGTCGACAGGGTTGGATCTGGGGCCAACGTCCTGACTTTC. The whole variable domain, remainder taken from reference TRBV7-2 and TRBJ2-6, is GAGVSQSPSNKVTEKGKDVELRCDPISGHTALYWYRQSLGQGLEFLIYFQGNSAPDKSGLPSDRFSAERTGGSVSTLTIQRTQQEDSAVYLCASSVDRVGSGANVLTFGAGSRLTVL.

This rearrangement joins TRBV29-1 to TRBJ2-1; 7 bases align to TRBD2. Losses at the gene ends were 1 base for V and 1 base for J; bases not matched to a gene: 7. There are 16 residues in the CDR3. The germline V gene has CDR1 SQVTM and CDR2 ANQGSEA. The CDR3 DNA sequence: TGCAGCGTTGAAGGAGGTCGGGGGGTGTCCTACAATGAGCAGTTCTTC. Translated: CSVEGGRGVSYNEQFF.

This clone was seen a few times. The chain recombines TRBV27 with TRBJ2-7; maybe TRBD2 (7 bases). The CDR3 runs to 13 residues. Per germline, CDR1 MNHEY and CDR2 SMNVEV (reference sequence). Trimming cost V 1 base and J 6 bases, with 10 bases left between them. In DNA, the CDR3 is TGTGCCAGCAGTTTATGGGGGGGCCGCGAGCAGTACTTC. The encoded protein is CASSLWGGREQYF.

The rearrangement uses TRBV2 and TRBJ1-2; D is uncertain. Germline V gives CDR1 SNHLY, CDR2 FYNNEI. V was clipped by 7 bases and J by 7 bases, with 13 bases between them. The CDR3 contains 12 residues. The CDR3 nucleotides read TGTGCCAGCAAGGGAGGTACGGTTGGCTACACCTTC. Its protein is CASKGGTVGYTF.

This clone was recorded a few times. The chain combines TRBV4-3 with TRBJ2-1, with a weak D call TRBD2 (6 bases). The CDR3 loop spans 15 amino acids. V was shortened by 1 base and J by 9 bases, with 16 bases between the two germline ends. Germline V CDR1 and CDR2: LGHNA, YSLEER. For the CDR3, the DNA is TGCGCCAGCAGCCAAGCGGCTGGGACTTCGGGTGAGCAGTTCTTC. Its protein is CASSQAAGTSGEQFF.

The chain joins TRBV19 to TRBJ2-1; D gene unclear. With 6 bases removed from V and 13 bases from J, the gap between germline ends came to 16 bases. The CDR3 totals 12 residues. Germline V CDR1 and CDR2: LNHDA, SQIVND (reference sequence). CDR3 nucleotide sequence: TGTGCCAGTAGCAACCCCCAATCTAGTCAGTTCTTC. Protein: CASSNPQSSQFF. Using reference TRBV19 and TRBJ2-1 for the parts outside the CDR3, the full variable domain is DGGITQSPKYLFRKEGQNVTLSCEQNLNHDAMYWYRQDPGQGLRLIYYSQIVNDFQKGDIAEGYSVSREKKESFPLTVTSAQKNPTAFYLCASSNPQSSQFFGPGTRLTVL.